The 13 T cell receptor beta chains presented below share a single source sample, sequenced in a study of T cell clonality in common variable immunodeficiency (dated by TCRdb to the mid-2010s). Libraries were made using the immunoSEQ multiplex PCR assay. Drawn from immuneACCESS, this table holds only the in-frame rearrangements with V and J called that TCRdb kept. Clones are partly lost; checked studies trace under half to an unresolved V gene and leave the rest unexplained. This sample was tabulated with about 40,000 clones, among which there are no singletons. The ten largest clonotypes hold about 1.3% of the sample. The sample taken for sequencing was peripheral blood mononuclear cells. These receptors all come from a person aged 18 to 75 in good health.

A few counts support this clone. The read ends 3 residues before the CDR3 terminus; that terminus is restored from the germline J gene. The V and J genes are TRBV20-1 and TRBJ2-1; no clear D gene. The CDR3 runs to 14 residues. From germline, CDR1 is DFQATT and CDR2 SNEGSKA (reference sequence). The ends were cut back, 0 bases at V and 9 bases at J, with 15 bases in the middle. CDR3 amino acids: CSARDLSYGGEQFF. Incomplete CDR3 DNA: TGCAGTGCTAGAGATCTGTCCTACGGCGGTGAG.

The table lists this clone with many counts. The sequence runs out 3 residues before the end of the CDR3; the remainder is reconstructed from the germline J gene. The chain joins TRBV20-1 to TRBJ2-1; 7 bases align to TRBD2. The CDR3 sequence is 16 residues long. V lost 3 bases to trimming and J lost 2 bases; unmatched junction nucleotides: 10. Germline CDR1 reads DFQATT; CDR2 reads SNEGSKA (reference sequence). CDR3 amino acids: CSARPFGAGAYNEQFF. The CDR3 DNA, read in part, is TGCAGTGCTAGGCCCTTCGGCGCGGGAGCCTACAATGAG.

This clone was seen a few times. The CDR3 end lies 3 residues beyond the end of the read and is filled in from the germline J gene. The chain has TRBV2 and TRBJ1-2, with a possible D match to TRBD1 (5 bases). There are 15 residues in the CDR3. Per germline, CDR1 SNHLY and CDR2 FYNNEI. CDR3 sequence: CASSESNLRAADYTF. The CDR3 DNA, read in part, is TGTGCCAGCAGTGAGAGTAACCTCAGGGCGGCTGAC.

This clone has ten or more counts. The read falls 3 residues short of the CDR3 end, and the missing part is taken from the germline J gene. This chain connects TRBV18 to TRBJ2-3; maybe TRBD1 (6 bases). Between the trimmed V and J ends, which lost 5 bases and 8 bases, there was a span of 11 bases. This CDR3 region has 12 residues. The germline V gene has CDR1 KGHSH and CDR2 LQKENI. The sequenced CDR3 bases are TGTGCCAGCTCAGGGACACTGAGTACG. Protein sequence: CASSGTLST. The whole CDR3 sequence reads CASSGTLSTQYF.

This clone came up many times. Read sequence stops 3 residues before the CDR3 end, and the germline J gene provides the missing end. The chain uses TRBV6-2 or TRBV6-3 and TRBJ2-7, with D perhaps matching TRBD1 (6 bases). Germline loops: CDR1 MNHEY, CDR2 SVGEGT. The CDR3 is 14 residues long. Deletions cut 3 bases from V and 6 bases from J, with 15 bases between. The sequenced CDR3 bases are TGTGCCAGCAGTTATAAGGGGGAGAAGAGCGAG. It is translated as CASSYKGEKSE. The complete CDR3 sequence is CASSYKGEKSEQYF.

This clone was counted only a few times. The CDR3 end is not reached by the read, which stops 3 residues before it; the germline J gene fills it in. J is TRBJ2-4 and V is TRBV19; the match to TRBD1 covers 8 bases. CDR1 is LNHDA, CDR2 SQIVND, per germline (reference sequence). CDR3 length equals 14 residues. The CDR3 loop is CASSIYRGDDGQYF. The CDR3 bases that were read are TGTGCCAGTAGTATTTACAGGGGGGACGATGGT.

This clone was counted between two and nine times. CDR3 region: CSARNRNQLYGYTF. CDR3 bases read: TGCAGTGCTAGAAACAGGAACCAACTTTATGGC. The chain couples TRBV20-1 to TRBJ1-2, with D perhaps matching TRBD1 (5 bases). The CDR3 goes on 3 residues after the read ends, and that part is filled in from the germline J gene. The length of the CDR3 is 14 residues. Germline CDR1 is DFQATT and CDR2 is SNEGSKA (reference sequence). Trimming took 2 bases from V and 5 from J, leaving 15 bases between them.

This clone was detected ten times or more. The observed sequence ends 3 residues before the CDR3 terminus, with the missing tail filled in from the germline J gene. J is TRBJ1-6 and V is TRBV11-2; D call uncertain. The CDR3 runs 15 residues. CDR1 is SGHAT and CDR2 is FQNNGV in the germline V gene. V shed 4 bases and J shed 7 bases, with 14 bases lying between them. CDR3 in amino acids: CASSSSGRENSPLHF. The CDR3 bases that were read are TGTGCCAGCAGCTCTAGTGGGCGGGAGAATTCACCC.

This clone was counted at least ten times. Read coverage stops 3 residues before the CDR3 terminus; the germline J gene supplies the remainder. The gene calls are TRBV20-1 and TRBJ2-3; perhaps TRBD1 as D (6 bases). Germline-derived CDR1 and CDR2 are DFQATT and SNEGSKA (reference sequence). The length of the CDR3 is 13 residues. Partial CDR3 DNA: TGCAGTGCTAGACAGGACAGTAATCAGCCG. This translates into CSARQDSNQP. The CDR3 as a whole reads CSARQDSNQPQYF.

This clone was detected only a few times. Read sequence stops 3 residues before the CDR3 end, and the germline J gene provides the missing end. The chain employs TRBV18 and TRBJ2-5; D remains unclear. V lost 0 bases to trimming and J lost 1 base, with 12 bases between them. Germline lookup yields CDR1 KGHSH and CDR2 LQKENI. The CDR3 runs 16 residues. Incomplete CDR3 DNA: TGTGCCAGCTCACCACCTACGAACACGATCCAAGAGACC. The encoded protein is CASSPPTNTIQET. The full CDR3 reads CASSPPTNTIQETQYF.

In this sample, this clone turned up many times. The read ends 3 residues early relative to the CDR3; the germline J gene fills the gap. The gene calls are TRBV20-1 and TRBJ1-1, with unresolved D. The germline CDR1 and CDR2 sequences are DFQATT and SNEGSKA (reference sequence). The germline V and J ends were trimmed by 2 bases and 7 bases, with 8 bases remaining between them. The CDR3 runs 11 residues. CDR3 DNA (partial): TGCAGTGCTAGACAGGACTTTGAA. Protein sequence: CSARQDFE. The CDR3 reads in full as CSARQDFEAFF.

Comment on this clone: The read finishes 3 residues shy of the CDR3 end, and the germline J gene is used to complete it. The rearrangement uses TRBV7-8 and TRBJ2-3; D possibly corresponds to TRBD1 (5 bases). CDR1 SGHVS and CDR2 FQNEAQ come from the germline V gene. The CDR3 totals 15 residues. The DNA read from the CDR3 is TGTGCCAGCAGCTTAGTTCAGGGCTGGGCCCTCGCG. It codes for CASSLVQGWALA. In full, the CDR3 is CASSLVQGWALAQYF. The entire variable domain, with the rest obtained from reference TRBV7-8 and TRBJ2-3, is as follows: GAGVSQSPRYKVAKRGQDVALRCDPISGHVSLFWYQQALGQGPEFLTYFQNEAQLDKSGLPSDRFFAERPEGSVSTLKIQRTQQEDSAVYLCASSLVQGWALAQYFGPGTRLTVL.

This clone was seen repeatedly, ten times or more. The read finishes 3 residues shy of the CDR3 end, and the germline J gene is used to complete it. The chain has TRBV7-9 and TRBJ2-5; 11 bases are shared with TRBD2. The trim removed 3 bases at V and 5 bases at J, leaving 2 bases unmatched. The germline gives CDR1 SEHNR, CDR2 FQNEAQ (reference sequence). The CDR3 is 14 amino acids. CDR3: CASSFSSGRETQYF. The sequenced part of the CDR3 DNA is TGTGCCAGCAGCTTTTCTAGCGGGAGGGAGACC.